This T cell receptor (beta chain) was recorded in a study of Ad26.COV2.S vaccination and SARS-CoV-2 variants. The overall study: In the study, Ad26.COV2.S was injected intramuscularly once, or twice 56 days apart.

Comments on this clone: The antigen is undetermined.

The protocol was immunoSEQ multiplex PCR, while the TCRdb copy is restricted to in-frame clones and leaves out a portion. The table includes about 400,000 clones, around 82% detected once. Regarding the study as a whole: Analyses that measured TCR breadth and depth may have underestimated total T cell responses.

CDR3 length: 15 amino acids. V gave up 1 base and J gave up 8 bases; unmatched junction bases: 6. CDR1 and CDR2 (germline): SGHVS, FNYEAQ. Treatment in this sample: around 19 received Ad26.COV2.S at low or high dose, single or two shots; roughly 5 received placebo; per-sample allocation not given. After the first vaccine or placebo injection, samples were drawn on day 63. Wuhan-strain SARS-CoV-2 spike was expressed by the Ad26 vector that made up the vaccine. Sequencing was performed on peripheral blood, taken in a trial of Ad26.COV2.S vaccine versus placebo. The sequence derives from a person aged 18-60 years who received the Ad26.COV2.S COVID-19 vaccine or a placebo. The chain has TRBV7-6 and TRBJ1-4, with 8 bases identical to TRBD1. CDR3 coding DNA: TGTGCCAGCAGCTTAGGCGGGACAGGTGGGGAAAAACTGTTTTTT. Its translation is CASSLGGTGGEKLFF. The full variable domain, in which reference TRBV7-6 and TRBJ1-4 provide the parts outside the CDR3, is GAGVSQSPRYKVTKRGQDVALRCDPISGHVSLYWYRQALGQGPEFLTYFNYEAQQDKSGLPNDRFSAERPEGSISTLTIQRTEQRDSAMYRCASSLGGTGGEKLFFGSGTQLSVL.